This TCR beta chain is from a study of T cell repertoires in cytomegalovirus infection. Study information: It can be stated that public TCR beta signatures indicated CMV infection as well as a matching HLA type. The study's findings and limits: Identification of carriers of CMV plus the relevant HLA was performed using cumulative public TCR beta family frequency. HLA-C-restricted TCR beta clonotypes specific for CMV led the ex vivo response.

This CDR3 spans 15 amino acids. V was shortened by 6 bases and J by 6 bases, with 15 bases between the two germline ends. Comments on this clonotype: Its antigen is not identified.

TCRdb reanalysed the reads using MiXCR and keeps one entry per CDR3 protein. This repertoire shows approximately 490,000 distinct CDR3 sequences, roughly 10% found once; its top ten account for around 9.6%. The chain carries TRBV23-1 and TRBJ1-6, with D perhaps TRBD1 (6 bases). TRBV23-1 is an open reading frame whose function is uncertain. Sequenced input: PBMCs. This clonotype originated in a human donor in good health (CMV status not recorded). Some clones in this sample may be carry-over from other donors' samples. The chain's CDR3 is CASSHQGQFNSPLHF. CDR3 DNA sequence: TGCGCCAGCAGCCACCAAGGACAGTTTAATTCACCCCTCCACTTT.